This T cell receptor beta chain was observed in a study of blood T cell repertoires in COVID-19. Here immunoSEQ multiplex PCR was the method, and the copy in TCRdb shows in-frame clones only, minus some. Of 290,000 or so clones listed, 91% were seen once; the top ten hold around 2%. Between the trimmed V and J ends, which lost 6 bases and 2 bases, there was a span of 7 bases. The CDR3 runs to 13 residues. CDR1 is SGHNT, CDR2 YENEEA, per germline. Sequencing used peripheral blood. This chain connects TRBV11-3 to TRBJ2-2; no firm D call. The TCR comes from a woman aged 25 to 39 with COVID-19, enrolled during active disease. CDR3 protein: CASSPSNTGELFF. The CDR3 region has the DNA TGTGCCAGCAGTCCCAGTAACACCGGGGAGCTGTTTTTT.